This T cell receptor beta chain was documented in a study of T cells in Graves' hyperthyroidism and ophthalmopathy. Germline V gene sequence: CDR1 SGHRS, CDR2 YFSETQ. Trimming took 4 bases from V and 3 from J; bases not matched to a gene: 12. The CDR3 is made up of 17 amino acids. The table lists this clonotype with many counts. RNA transcripts gave rise to amplified TCR beta CDR3 regions. HTBI primers drove first-round RT-PCR of the TCR CDR3. Using its own MiXCR run on the multiplex PCR reads, TCRdb lists one record per CDR3 protein. The data contain hundreds of thousands of distinct CDR3 sequences, about 14% of them singletons.

This TCR derives from a woman aged 50 to 60 with Graves' ophthalmopathy. Sequenced material: blood. The V call is TRBV5-1, the J call TRBJ2-7; 11 nucleotides agree with TRBD2. CDR3 amino acids: CASSPHRWGLADYEQYF. In DNA, the CDR3 is TGCGCCAGCAGCCCGCACAGATGGGGACTAGCGGACTACGAGCAGTACTTC.